The present T cell receptor (beta chain) was sequenced within a study of T cells after yellow fever vaccination. Study as a whole: Any fraction with a low cell number was prepared using SMART-Seq v4 Ultra Low Input.

Findings of the study overall: Post-booster samples contained most primary-vaccination clones (around 95% CD4, approximately 88% CD8). Contaminants from the bulk population, in the form of abundant clonotypes, could be found in FACS-sorted repertoires.

This clonotype was detected only a few times. Its cognate antigen is unknown. V lost 4 bases and J lost 0, with 3 bases in between. This CDR3 spans 11 amino acids. Germline V CDR1 and CDR2: SQVTM, ANQGSEA. Template-switching 5'RACE yielded the TCR cDNA; a universal primer site and UMIs were added in the process. MiXCR, applied by TCRdb to the 5' RACE reads, yields one record per CDR3 protein. The profile shows 610,000 or so distinct CDR3 sequences, 10% to 15% of them singletons. The V gene is TRBV29-1, the J gene TRBJ1-2; D unresolved. The sample here was PBMCs, taken on the day of the yellow fever booster vaccination. This TCR was sampled from a man under 40 who received the YFV17D yellow fever vaccine. The CDR3 region is CSVVANYGYTF. The DNA of the CDR3 is TGCAGCGTTGTAGCTAACTATGGCTACACCTTC.